The TCR beta chain under discussion was sequenced for a study of blood T cell repertoires in COVID-19 (dated by TCRdb to the early 2020s). In the study overall: The collaborator samples originated in the United States, Italy and Spain and spanned the acute and convalescent phases of COVID-19. The repertoires were released in a freely available public database meant as a resource for research on the immune response to SARS-CoV-2. Samples came from the ongoing ImmuneRACE study (first 160 participants) plus 1,254 subjects from 6 global collaborators. Where HLA class I and class II types were available, the types were taken from metadata supplied by the sample provider, not from assay-based typing. Nearly every sample came with metadata listing a de-identified subject ID, COVID-19 status, age in years and sex. Subjects who had been exposed to COVID-19, were actively infected with it, or had recovered from it provided the deeply sampled blood TCRbeta repertoires that made up the dataset. The material from the prospective study consisted of cDNA or gDNA derived from T cells, B-cell-depleted T cells, or PBMCs. Broader findings and caveats from the paper: The quantity of clinical and demographic metadata differed by source and by participant and was supplied without curation.

The immunoSEQ Assay, a bias-controlled multiplex PCR, was used to amplify TCRbeta CDR3 regions from genomic DNA. As for the authors' bioinformatics: The number of nucleated cells in each sample was estimated by amplification of reference gene primers within the assay. Sequence reads were collapsed and filtered to measure the absolute abundance of every unique TCRbeta CDR3 rearrangement. For each sample, productive Simpson clonality was calculated as the square root of Simpson's diversity index over productive rearrangements. This is the immuneACCESS table as TCRdb keeps it, with only in-frame sequences that have V and J called. A part of the clones is gone; compared with another copy, unresolved V genes explain less than half, and the rest is unexplained. That table supplies the V and J calls and clone size; D and trimming were determined from the DNA. Recorded for this sample are around 200,000 clones; around 87% of them occurred a single time. The ten biggest clones cover 6.2% of the sample.

A second Seattle source provided samples from volunteer blood donors who had recovered from COVID-19. Each collaborating institution followed its own protocols to collect whole blood in K2EDTA tubes. Collaborator samples were shipped for TCRbeta analysis as frozen whole blood, isolated PBMCs, or DNA extracted from either sample type. Trimming removed 11 bases from V and 0 bases from J, leaving 19 bases between the germline ends. Sequences MNHEY (CDR1) and SVGAGI (CDR2) are obtained from the germline V gene. The CDR3 numbers 15 residues from cysteine through phenylalanine. The entry retains the CDR3 DNA only, 45 bases that are in frame from base 1. On this clone: Which antigen it targets is not known. It has no much larger one-base neighbor in the sample; base qualities were not kept.

The rearranged chain carries TRBV6-5 and TRBJ1-1; TRBD1 might be the D gene, on 6 matching bases. This receptor was taken from a man aged 55 to 70 who had recovered from COVID-19. The sample consisted of peripheral blood. In nucleotides, the sequence is TGTGCCCTGGGGGCCCCCACCCCCCTGAACACTGAAGCTTTCTTT. The encoded protein is CALGAPTPLNTEAFF.